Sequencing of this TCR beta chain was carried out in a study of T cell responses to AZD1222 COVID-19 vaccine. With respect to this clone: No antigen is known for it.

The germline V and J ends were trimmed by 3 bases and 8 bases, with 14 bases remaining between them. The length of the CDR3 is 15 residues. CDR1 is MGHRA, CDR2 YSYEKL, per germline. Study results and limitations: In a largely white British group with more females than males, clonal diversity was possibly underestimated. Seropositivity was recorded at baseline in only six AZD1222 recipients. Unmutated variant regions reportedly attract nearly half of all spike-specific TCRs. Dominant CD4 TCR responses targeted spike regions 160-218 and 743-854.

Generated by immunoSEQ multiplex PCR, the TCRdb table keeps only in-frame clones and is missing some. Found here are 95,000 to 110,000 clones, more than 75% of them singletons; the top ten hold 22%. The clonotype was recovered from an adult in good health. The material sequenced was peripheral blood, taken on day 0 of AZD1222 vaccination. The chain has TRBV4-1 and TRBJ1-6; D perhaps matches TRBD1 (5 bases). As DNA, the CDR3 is TGCGCCAGCAGCCAGATTCGGGGGGATTATTCACCCCTCCACTTT. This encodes CASSQIRGDYSPLHF.